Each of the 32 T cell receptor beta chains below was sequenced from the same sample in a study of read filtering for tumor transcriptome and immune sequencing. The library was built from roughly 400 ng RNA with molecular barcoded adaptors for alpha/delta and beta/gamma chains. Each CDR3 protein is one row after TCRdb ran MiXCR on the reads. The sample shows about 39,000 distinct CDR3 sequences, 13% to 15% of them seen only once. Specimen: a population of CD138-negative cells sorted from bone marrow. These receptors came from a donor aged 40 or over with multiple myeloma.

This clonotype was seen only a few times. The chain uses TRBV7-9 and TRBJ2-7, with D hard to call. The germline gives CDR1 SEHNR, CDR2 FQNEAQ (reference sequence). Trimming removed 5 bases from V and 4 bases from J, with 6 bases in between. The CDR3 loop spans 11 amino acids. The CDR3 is CASSPQYEQYF. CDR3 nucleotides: TGTGCCAGCAGCCCCCAATACGAGCAGTACTTC.

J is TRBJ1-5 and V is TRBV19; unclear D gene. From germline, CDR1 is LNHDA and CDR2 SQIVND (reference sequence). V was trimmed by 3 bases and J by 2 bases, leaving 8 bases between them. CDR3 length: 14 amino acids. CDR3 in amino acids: CASSISGRNQPQHF. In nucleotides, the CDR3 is TGTGCCAGTAGTATCTCAGGACGCAATCAGCCCCAGCATTTT.

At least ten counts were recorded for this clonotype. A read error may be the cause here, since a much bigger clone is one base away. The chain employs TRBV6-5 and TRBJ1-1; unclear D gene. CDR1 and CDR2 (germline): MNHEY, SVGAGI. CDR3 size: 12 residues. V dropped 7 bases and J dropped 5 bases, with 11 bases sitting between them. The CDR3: CASNRRGTEAFF. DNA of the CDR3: TGTGCCAGCAACCGTCGAGGGACTGAAGCTTTCTTT.

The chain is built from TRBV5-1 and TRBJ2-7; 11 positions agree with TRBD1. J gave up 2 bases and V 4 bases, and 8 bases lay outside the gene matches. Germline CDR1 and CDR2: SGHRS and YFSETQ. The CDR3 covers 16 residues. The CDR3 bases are TGCGCCAGCAGCGCTAATCCGGGACAGGGGGCCTACGAGCAGTACTTC. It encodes CASSANPGQGAYEQYF.

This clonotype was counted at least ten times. The CDR3 region is CASSLDRLSSNTGELFF. The CDR3 DNA reads TGTGCCAGCAGCTTAGATAGGTTGAGCTCGAACACCGGGGAGCTGTTTTTT. V usage is TRBV7-3 and J usage is TRBJ2-2; D ambiguous. Germline CDR1 is SGHTA and CDR2 is FQGTGA. The CDR3 is 17 residues long. V was pared by 2 bases and J by 0 bases, with 13 bases between. The entire variable domain, with the rest obtained from reference TRBV7-3 and TRBJ2-2, is as follows: GAGVSQTPSNKVTEKGKYVELRCDPISGHTALYWYRQSLGQGPEFLIYFQGTGAADDSGLPNDRFFAVRPEGSVSTLKIQRTERGDSAVYLCASSLDRLSSNTGELFFGEGSRLTVL.

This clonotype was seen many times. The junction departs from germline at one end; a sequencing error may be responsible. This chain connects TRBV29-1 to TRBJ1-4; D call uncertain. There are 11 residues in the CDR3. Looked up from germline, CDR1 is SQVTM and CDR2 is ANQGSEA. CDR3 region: CSVRENEELFF. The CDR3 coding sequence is TGCAGCGTTCGGGAGAATGAAGAACTGTTTTTT.

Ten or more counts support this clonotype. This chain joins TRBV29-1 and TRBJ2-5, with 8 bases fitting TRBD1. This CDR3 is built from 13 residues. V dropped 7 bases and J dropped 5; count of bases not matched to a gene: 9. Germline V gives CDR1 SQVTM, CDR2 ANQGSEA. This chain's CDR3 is CSAEAGGAETQYF. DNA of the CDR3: TGCAGCGCCGAGGCAGGGGGCGCGGAGACCCAGTACTTC.

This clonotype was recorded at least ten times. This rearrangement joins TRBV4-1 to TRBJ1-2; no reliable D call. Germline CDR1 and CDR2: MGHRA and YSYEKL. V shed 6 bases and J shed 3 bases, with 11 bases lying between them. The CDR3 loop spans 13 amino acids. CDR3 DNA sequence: TGCGCCAGCAGTGGGGTCGGGTACTATGGCTACACCTTC. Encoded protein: CASSGVGYYGYTF.

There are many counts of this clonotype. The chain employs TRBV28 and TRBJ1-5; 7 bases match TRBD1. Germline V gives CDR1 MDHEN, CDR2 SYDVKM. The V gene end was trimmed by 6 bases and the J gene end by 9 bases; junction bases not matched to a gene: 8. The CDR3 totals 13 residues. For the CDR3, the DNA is TGTGCCAGCAGACTTACAGGGGTACGGCCCCAGCATTTT. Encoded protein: CASRLTGVRPQHF.

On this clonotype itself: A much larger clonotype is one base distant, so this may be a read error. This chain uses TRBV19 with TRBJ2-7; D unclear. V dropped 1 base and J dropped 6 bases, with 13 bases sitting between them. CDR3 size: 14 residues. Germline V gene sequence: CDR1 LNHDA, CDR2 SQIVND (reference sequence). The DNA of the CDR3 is TGTGCCAGTAGTATAGCACACTCTCCGTGCGAGCAGTACTTC. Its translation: CASSIAHSPCEQYF.

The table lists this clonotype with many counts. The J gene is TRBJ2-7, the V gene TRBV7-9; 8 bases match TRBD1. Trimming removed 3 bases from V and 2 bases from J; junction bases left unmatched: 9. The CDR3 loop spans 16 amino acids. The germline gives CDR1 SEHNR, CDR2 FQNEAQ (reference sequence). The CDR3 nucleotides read TGTGCCAGCAGCTTTATTAGGGGACAGGCAGCCTACGAGCAGTACTTC. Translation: CASSFIRGQAAYEQYF.

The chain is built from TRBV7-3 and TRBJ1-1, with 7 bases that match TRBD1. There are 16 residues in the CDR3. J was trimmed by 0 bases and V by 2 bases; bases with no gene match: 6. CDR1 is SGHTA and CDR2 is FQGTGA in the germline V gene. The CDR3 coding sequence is TGTGCCAGCAGCTTAGGCCTCGGGACAGTGAACACTGAAGCTTTCTTT. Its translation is CASSLGLGTVNTEAFF.

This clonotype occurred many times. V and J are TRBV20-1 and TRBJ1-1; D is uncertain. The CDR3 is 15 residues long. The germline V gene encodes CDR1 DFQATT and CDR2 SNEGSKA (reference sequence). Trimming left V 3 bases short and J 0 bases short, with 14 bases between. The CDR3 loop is CSASARVIMNTEAFF. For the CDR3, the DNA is TGCAGTGCTAGCGCCAGAGTAATCATGAACACTGAAGCTTTCTTT.

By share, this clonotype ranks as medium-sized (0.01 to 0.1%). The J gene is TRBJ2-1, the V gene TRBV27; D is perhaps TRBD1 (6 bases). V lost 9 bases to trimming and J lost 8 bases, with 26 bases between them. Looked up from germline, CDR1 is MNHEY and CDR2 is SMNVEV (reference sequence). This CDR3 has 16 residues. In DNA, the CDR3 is TGTGCCAGTAAACCTTCCGGGACAACCAGGGGCGATGAGCAGTTCTTC. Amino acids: CASKPSGTTRGDEQFF.

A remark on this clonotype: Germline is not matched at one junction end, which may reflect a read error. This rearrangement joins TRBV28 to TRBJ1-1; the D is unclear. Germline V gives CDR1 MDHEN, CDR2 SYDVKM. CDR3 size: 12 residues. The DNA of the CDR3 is TGTGCCAGCAATTTCGCGAACACTGAGGCTTTCTTT. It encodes CASNFANTEAFF. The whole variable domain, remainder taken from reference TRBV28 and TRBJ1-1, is DVKVTQSSRYLVKRTGEKVFLECVQDMDHENMFWYRQDPGLGLRLIYFSYDVKMKEKGDIPEGYSVSREKKERFSLILESASTNQTSMYLCASNFANTEAFFGQGTRLTVV.

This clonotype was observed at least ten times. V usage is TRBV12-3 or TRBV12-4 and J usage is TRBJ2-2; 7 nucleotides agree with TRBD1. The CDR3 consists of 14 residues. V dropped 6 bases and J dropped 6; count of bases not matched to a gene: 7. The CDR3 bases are TGTGCCAGCAGGCCCTACAGGGGTCCCGGGGAGCTGTTTTTT. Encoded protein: CASRPYRGPGELFF.

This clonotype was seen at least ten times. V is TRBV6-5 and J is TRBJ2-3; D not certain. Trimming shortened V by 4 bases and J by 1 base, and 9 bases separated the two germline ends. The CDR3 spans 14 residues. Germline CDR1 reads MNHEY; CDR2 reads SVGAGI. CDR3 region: CASSLGFGTDTQYF. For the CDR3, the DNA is TGTGCCAGCAGTTTGGGCTTCGGCACAGATACGCAGTATTTT.

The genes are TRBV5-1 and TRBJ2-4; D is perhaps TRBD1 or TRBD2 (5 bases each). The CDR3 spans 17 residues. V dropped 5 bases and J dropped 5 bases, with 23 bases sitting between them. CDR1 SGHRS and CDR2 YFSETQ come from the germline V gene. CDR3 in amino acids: CASSWGNSAKTENIQYF. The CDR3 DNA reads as TGCGCCAGCAGTTGGGGGAATAGCGCAAAAACTGAAAACATTCAGTACTTC.

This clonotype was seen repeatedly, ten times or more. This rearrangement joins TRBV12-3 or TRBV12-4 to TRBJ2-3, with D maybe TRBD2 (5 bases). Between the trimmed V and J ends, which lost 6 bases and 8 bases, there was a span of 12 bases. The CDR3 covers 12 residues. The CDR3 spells CASRTPSPTQYF. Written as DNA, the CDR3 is TGTGCCAGCAGGACACCTAGCCCTACGCAGTATTTT.

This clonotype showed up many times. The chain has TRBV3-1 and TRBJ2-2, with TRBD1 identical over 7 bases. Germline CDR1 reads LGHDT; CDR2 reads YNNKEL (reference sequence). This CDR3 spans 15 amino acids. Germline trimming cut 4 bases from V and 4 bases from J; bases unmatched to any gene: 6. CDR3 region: CASSPRQGATGELFF. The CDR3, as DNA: TGTGCCAGCAGCCCCCGACAGGGAGCCACCGGGGAGCTGTTTTTT.

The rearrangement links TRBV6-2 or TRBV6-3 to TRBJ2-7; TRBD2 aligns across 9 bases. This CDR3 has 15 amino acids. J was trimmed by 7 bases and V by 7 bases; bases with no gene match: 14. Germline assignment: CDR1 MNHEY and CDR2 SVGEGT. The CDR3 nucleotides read TGTGCCAGCACCTCTGGTGGCGGGAGGGCCGAAGAGCAGTACTTC. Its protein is CASTSGGGRAEEQYF.

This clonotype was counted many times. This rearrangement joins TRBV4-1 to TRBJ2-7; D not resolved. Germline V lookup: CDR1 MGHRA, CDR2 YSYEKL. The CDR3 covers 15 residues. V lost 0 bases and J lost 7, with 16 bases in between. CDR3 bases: TGCGCCAGCAGCCAAGAAGCCCCCCCTTTTTGGGAGCAGTACTTC. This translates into CASSQEAPPFWEQYF.

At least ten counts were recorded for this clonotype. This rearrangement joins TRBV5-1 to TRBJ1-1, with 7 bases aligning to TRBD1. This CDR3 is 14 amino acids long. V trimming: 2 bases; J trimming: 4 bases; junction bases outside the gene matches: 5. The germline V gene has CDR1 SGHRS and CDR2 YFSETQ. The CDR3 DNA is TGCGCCAGCAGCTTCGGTTGGGACAGCACTGAAGCTTTCTTT. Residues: CASSFGWDSTEAFF.

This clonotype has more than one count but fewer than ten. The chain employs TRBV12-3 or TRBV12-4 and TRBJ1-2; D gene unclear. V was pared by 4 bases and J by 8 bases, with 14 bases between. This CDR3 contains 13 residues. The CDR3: CASSSKSARGYTF. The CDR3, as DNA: TGTGCCAGCAGTTCAAAATCTGCTCGCGGCTACACCTTC.

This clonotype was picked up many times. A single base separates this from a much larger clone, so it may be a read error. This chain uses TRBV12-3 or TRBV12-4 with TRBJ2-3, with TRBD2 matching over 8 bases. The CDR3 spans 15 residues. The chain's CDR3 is CASSEPGGWTDMQYF. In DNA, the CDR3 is TGTGCCAGCAGTGAACCGGGGGGGTGGACAGATATGCAGTATTTT.

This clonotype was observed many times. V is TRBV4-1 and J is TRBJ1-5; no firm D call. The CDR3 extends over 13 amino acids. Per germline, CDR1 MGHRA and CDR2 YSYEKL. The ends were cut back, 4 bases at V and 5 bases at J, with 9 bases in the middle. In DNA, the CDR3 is TGCGCCAGCAGCCCACGGGTGGATCAGCCCCAGCATTTT. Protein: CASSPRVDQPQHF.

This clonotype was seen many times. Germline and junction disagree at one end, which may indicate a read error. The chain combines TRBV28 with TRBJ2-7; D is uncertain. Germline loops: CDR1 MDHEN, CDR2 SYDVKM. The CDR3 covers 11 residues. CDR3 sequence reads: CASSLDYEQYF. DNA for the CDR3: TGCGCCAGCAGCTTGGATTACGAGCAGTACTTC.

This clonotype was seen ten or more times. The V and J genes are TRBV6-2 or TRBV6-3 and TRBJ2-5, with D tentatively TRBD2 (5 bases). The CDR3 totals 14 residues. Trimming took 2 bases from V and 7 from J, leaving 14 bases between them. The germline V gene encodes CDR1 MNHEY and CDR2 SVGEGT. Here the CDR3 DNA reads TGTGCCAGCAGTTACGTCGGGGTCCGCGGGACCCAGTACTTC. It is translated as CASSYVGVRGTQYF.

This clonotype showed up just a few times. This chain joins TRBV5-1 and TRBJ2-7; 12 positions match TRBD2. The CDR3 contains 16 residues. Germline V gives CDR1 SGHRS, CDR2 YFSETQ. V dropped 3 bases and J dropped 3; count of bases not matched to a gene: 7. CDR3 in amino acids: CASSWTLAGGFYEQYF. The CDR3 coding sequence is TGCGCCAGCAGCTGGACCCTAGCGGGAGGGTTCTACGAGCAGTACTTC. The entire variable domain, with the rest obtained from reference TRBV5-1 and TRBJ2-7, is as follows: KAGVTQTPRYLIKTRGQQVTLSCSPISGHRSVSWYQQTPGQGLQFLFEYFSETQRNKGNFPGRFSGRQFSNSRSEMNVSTLELGDSALYLCASSWTLAGGFYEQYFGPGTRLTVT.

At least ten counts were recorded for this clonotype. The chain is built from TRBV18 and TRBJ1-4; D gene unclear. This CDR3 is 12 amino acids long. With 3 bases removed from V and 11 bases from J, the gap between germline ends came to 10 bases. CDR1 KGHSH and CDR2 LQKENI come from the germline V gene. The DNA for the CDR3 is TGTGCCAGCTCACCTGAGTTGGGGAAACTGTTTTTT. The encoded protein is CASSPELGKLFF.

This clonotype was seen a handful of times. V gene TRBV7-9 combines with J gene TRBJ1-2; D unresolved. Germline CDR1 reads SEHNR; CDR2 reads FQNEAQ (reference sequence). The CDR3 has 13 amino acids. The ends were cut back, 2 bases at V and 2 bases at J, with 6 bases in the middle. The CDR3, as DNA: TGTGCCAGCAGCTTAAAAGGCAACTATGGCTACACCTTC. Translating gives CASSLKGNYGYTF.

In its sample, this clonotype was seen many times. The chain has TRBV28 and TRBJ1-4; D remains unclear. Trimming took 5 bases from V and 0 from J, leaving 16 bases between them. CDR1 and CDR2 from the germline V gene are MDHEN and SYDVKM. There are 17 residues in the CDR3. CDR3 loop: CASSRYPRGPTNEKLFF. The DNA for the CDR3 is TGTGCCAGCAGTCGTTATCCAAGAGGGCCAACTAATGAAAAACTGTTTTTT.